A single sample gave rise to the 20 T cell receptor beta chains below, sequenced in a study of OX40 agonist ivuxolimab in advanced cancers. The repertoire was sequenced with immunoSEQ multiplex PCR; TCRdb's copy has only in-frame clones and lacks some. The sample records under 35,000 clones, 70% to 85% being singletons. The specimen was CD4+ or CD8+ T cells sorted from blood, collected in a trial of the OX40 agonist ivuxolimab. The receptors derive from an adult with an advanced solid tumor such as melanoma, head and neck, liver or kidney cancer.

V is TRBV19 and J is TRBJ2-7; D gene uncertain. The CDR3 runs to 12 residues. V was pared by 7 bases and J by 4 bases, with 11 bases between. Germline V lookup: CDR1 LNHDA, CDR2 SQIVND (reference sequence). This CDR3 is CASKIRQYEQYF. CDR3 in DNA: TGTGCCAGTAAAATAAGACAATACGAGCAGTACTTC.

The rearrangement joins TRBV7-8 to TRBJ2-2; 10 positions match TRBD2. Trimming removed 6 bases from V and 4 bases from J; junction bases left unmatched: 5. Germline V CDR1 and CDR2: SGHVS, FQNEAQ. This CDR3 is 15 amino acids long. CDR3 loop: CASRLGTSVTGELFF. DNA for the CDR3: TGTGCCAGCAGGCTCGGGACTAGCGTCACCGGGGAGCTGTTTTTT.

This CDR3 is CASSHPGQGAQPQHF. The CDR3 DNA sequence: TGCGCCAGCAGCCACCCGGGACAGGGGGCGCAGCCCCAGCATTTT. V and J are TRBV4-1 and TRBJ1-5; 12 nucleotides align to TRBD1. Germline trimming cut 3 bases from V and 7 bases from J; bases unmatched to any gene: 4. The CDR3 is made up of 15 amino acids. Germline V lookup: CDR1 MGHRA, CDR2 YSYEKL.

Written as DNA, the CDR3 is TGCGCCAGCAGCTTCGGGGCCGGGGAGCTGTTTTTT. It is translated as CASSFGAGELFF. This chain uses TRBV5-1 with TRBJ2-2; D is possibly TRBD2 (5 bases). Germline V gives CDR1 SGHRS, CDR2 YFSETQ. CDR3 length equals 12 residues. Deletions cut 2 bases from V and 6 bases from J, with 5 bases between. Supplemented by reference TRBV5-1 and TRBJ2-2, the full variable domain reads KAGVTQTPRYLIKTRGQQVTLSCSPISGHRSVSWYQQTPGQGLQFLFEYFSETQRNKGNFPGRFSGRQFSNSRSEMNVSTLELGDSALYLCASSFGAGELFFGEGSRLTVL.

The CDR3 DNA reads TGCGCCAGCAGCTTGGAAGACAGGGATGCAGATACGCAGTATTTT. It codes for CASSLEDRDADTQYF. The chain combines TRBV5-1 with TRBJ2-3; 7 nucleotides align to TRBD1. Trimming cost V 0 bases and J 4 bases; bases outside gene matches: 5. This CDR3 spans 15 amino acids. Germline-derived CDR1 and CDR2 are SGHRS and YFSETQ. Full variable domain (rest looked up from reference TRBV5-1 and TRBJ2-3): KAGVTQTPRYLIKTRGQQVTLSCSPISGHRSVSWYQQTPGQGLQFLFEYFSETQRNKGNFPGRFSGRQFSNSRSEMNVSTLELGDSALYLCASSLEDRDADTQYFGPGTRLTVL.

V gene TRBV7-8 combines with J gene TRBJ2-1; 7 bases match TRBD1. V lost 5 bases, J lost 8 bases, and 9 bases stayed unmatched. Germline CDR1 and CDR2: SGHVS and FQNEAQ. The CDR3 runs 14 residues. This CDR3 is CASSRNRGRDEQFF. The CDR3, as DNA: TGTGCCAGCAGCAGGAACAGGGGCCGGGATGAGCAGTTCTTC.

The rearrangement links TRBV29-1 to TRBJ2-6; no reliable D call. V lost 4 bases and J lost 4, with 8 bases in between. CDR1 is SQVTM and CDR2 is ANQGSEA in the germline V gene. The CDR3 totals 13 residues. The CDR3 bases are TGCAGCGTTGTTATGGCCGGGGCCAACGTCCTGACTTTC. Encoded protein: CSVVMAGANVLTF.

The CDR3 is CASSLWDRDLGEQFF. The CDR3 DNA is TGTGCCAGCAGCTTATGGGACAGGGATCTAGGAGAGCAGTTCTTC. The gene calls are TRBV7-9 and TRBJ2-1; 9 bases are a match to TRBD1. CDR3 length equals 15 residues. With V trimmed by 2 bases and J by 10 bases, 9 bases remained unmatched. Germline V gene lookup returns CDR1 SEHNR and CDR2 FQNEAQ (reference sequence).

This clone was counted a single time. The chain is built from TRBV7-3 and TRBJ2-5; tentatively, D is TRBD1 (5 bases). This CDR3 has 14 residues. V gave up 2 bases and J gave up 5 bases, with 12 bases separating them. Germline V gives CDR1 SGHTA, CDR2 FQGTGA. CDR3 nucleotides: TGTGCCAGCAGCTTAGGGTCAGGGCGGGAGACCCAGTACTTC. This translates into CASSLGSGRETQYF.

DNA for the CDR3: TGTGCCAGCAGCCGGGGACAGGAGATCAATCAGCCCCAGCATTTT. It specifies CASSRGQEINQPQHF. V usage is TRBV13 and J usage is TRBJ1-5; 8 nucleotides match TRBD1. The J segment lost 3 bases and the V segment lost 5 bases, leaving 6 bases of the junction unmatched. The CDR3 is 15 residues long. Germline lookup yields CDR1 PRHDT and CDR2 FYEKMQ (reference sequence).

V usage is TRBV2 and J usage is TRBJ2-2; 8 nucleotides line up with TRBD2. The V segment lost 4 bases and the J segment 3 bases; nucleotides outside the gene matches: 4. Germline V gene data show CDR1 as SNHLY and CDR2 as FYNNEI. The CDR3 has 15 amino acids. The CDR3 DNA is TGTGCCAGCAGTGCCGGGGGGGTTGACACCGGGGAGCTGTTTTTT. The encoded protein is CASSAGGVDTGELFF. Looking up the rest from reference TRBV2 and TRBJ2-2 gives the full variable domain: EPEVTQTPSHQVTQMGQEVILRCVPISNHLYFYWYRQILGQKVEFLVSFYNNEISEKSEIFDDQFSVERPDGSNFTLKIRSTKLEDSAMYFCASSAGGVDTGELFFGEGSRLTVL.

The chain couples TRBV9 to TRBJ2-6; either TRBD1 or TRBD2 may fit D (6 bases each). V shed 5 bases and J shed 0 bases, with 15 bases lying between them. The CDR3 runs to 17 residues. CDR1 is SGDLS and CDR2 is YYNGEE in the germline V gene. CDR3 residues: CASREGGPYSGANVLTF. The CDR3 DNA is TGTGCCAGCAGGGAGGGGGGCCCATACTCTGGGGCCAACGTCCTGACTTTC.

The V call is TRBV4-1, the J call TRBJ2-7, with unresolved D. Trimming removed 0 bases at V and 7 bases at J, with 4 bases between. This CDR3 has 11 residues. Germline V gene lookup returns CDR1 MGHRA and CDR2 YSYEKL. CDR3 in amino acids: CASSQEGEQYF. The CDR3 DNA sequence: TGCGCCAGCAGCCAAGAGGGAGAGCAGTACTTC.

This chain connects TRBV7-9 to TRBJ2-3; D may be TRBD1 or TRBD2 (5 bases each). The V end was cut by 2 bases, the J end by 0 bases, with 15 bases between. The germline V gene has CDR1 SEHNR and CDR2 FQNEAQ (reference sequence). The CDR3 is 17 amino acids. The DNA for the CDR3 is TGTGCCAGCAGCTTACGGAGGACACAACTCAGCACAGATACGCAGTATTTT. This codes for CASSLRRTQLSTDTQYF.

A few counts support this clone. The chain is built from TRBV10-3 and TRBJ1-6; TRBD1 agrees at 8 bases. The CDR3 is 14 amino acids. Germline trimming cut 5 bases from V and 8 bases from J; bases unmatched to any gene: 5. Germline values: CDR1 ENHRY, CDR2 SYGVKD. This CDR3 is CAISQTGEDSPLHF. CDR3 sequence (DNA): TGTGCCATCAGTCAGACAGGGGAAGATTCACCCCTCCACTTT.

J is TRBJ2-7 and V is TRBV28; no reliable D call. V dropped 4 bases and J dropped 2 bases, with 12 bases sitting between them. The CDR3 is made up of 14 amino acids. Germline CDR1 is MDHEN and CDR2 is SYDVKM. Here the CDR3 reads CASSWRLTTYEQYF. CDR3 in DNA: TGTGCCAGCAGTTGGCGGCTCACAACCTACGAGCAGTACTTC.

This chain links TRBV27 with TRBJ2-2; 10 positions match TRBD1. Looked up from germline, CDR1 is MNHEY and CDR2 is SMNVEV (reference sequence). This CDR3 spans 17 amino acids. With V trimmed by 6 bases and J by 3 bases, 10 bases remained unmatched. This CDR3 reads CASRPRTGGVDTGELFF. The DNA of the CDR3 is TGTGCCAGCAGACCACGGACAGGGGGGGTGGACACCGGGGAGCTGTTTTTT.

CDR3 DNA sequence: TGTGCCAGCAGCTTAAGCAGGGGGCATGACGGGGAGCTGTTTTTT. Translation gives CASSLSRGHDGELFF. This rearrangement joins TRBV11-1 to TRBJ2-2; 8 bases are shared with TRBD1. CDR1 is SGHAT, CDR2 FQDESV, per germline (reference sequence). The CDR3 is 15 residues long. V was pared by 2 bases and J by 7 bases, with 6 bases of the junction left unmatched.

The chain uses TRBV27 and TRBJ2-1, with D perhaps TRBD2 (5 bases). This CDR3 spans 11 amino acids. CDR1 and CDR2 (germline): MNHEY, SMNVEV (reference sequence). V lost 3 bases and J lost 10, with 7 bases in between. The CDR3 sequence: CASSFGIEQFF. As DNA, the CDR3 is TGTGCCAGCAGTTTCGGGATAGAGCAGTTCTTC.

This chain connects TRBV6-4 to TRBJ2-3, with a possible D match to TRBD2 (6 bases). Germline V gene sequence: CDR1 MRHNA, CDR2 SNTAGT. The CDR3 sequence is 14 residues long. Trimming shortened V by 4 bases and J by 1 base, and 9 bases separated the two germline ends. The CDR3 loop reads CASSVGGGTDTQYF. The CDR3 DNA reads TGTGCCAGCAGTGTCGGCGGGGGCACAGATACGCAGTATTTT.